The 9 T cell receptor beta chains given below trace back to one sample, sequenced in a study of T cells in Graves' hyperthyroidism and ophthalmopathy. From RNA transcripts, TCR beta CDR3 regions were amplified. An initial round of RT-PCR targeting the TCR CDR3 relied on the HTBI primer set. In TCRdb, the multiplex PCR reads were re-called with MiXCR into one record per CDR3 protein. The sample consists of fewer than 550,000 distinct CDR3 sequences, approximately 25% of them appearing once. The sequenced material came from blood. These receptor sequences come from a woman aged 30 to 39 with Graves' ophthalmopathy.

This clonotype was recorded many times. The V gene is TRBV5-1, the J gene TRBJ2-7; perhaps TRBD2 as D (6 bases). Germline V lookup: CDR1 SGHRS, CDR2 YFSETQ. The V and J ends lost 4 bases and 3 bases respectively, with 11 bases between them. The CDR3 contains 13 residues. CDR3 protein: CASSRGISYEQYF. The CDR3 DNA reads TGCGCCAGCAGCCGGGGGATAAGCTACGAGCAGTACTTC.

In regard to this clonotype: One end of the junction varies from germline; a read error may be responsible. The chain joins TRBV12-3 or TRBV12-4 to TRBJ1-2, with TRBD1 as a possible D gene (6 bases). CDR3 size: 12 residues. The CDR3 DNA reads TGTGCCAGCAGTAGCGGTCCAGGGGCCCTAATCTTC. Its protein product is CASSSGPGALIF.

This chain connects TRBV7-9 to TRBJ2-7; 8 nucleotides line up with TRBD1. V lost 8 bases, J lost 6 bases, and 9 bases stayed unmatched. Germline V gene data show CDR1 as SEHNR and CDR2 as FQNEAQ (reference sequence). This CDR3 contains 13 residues. In DNA form, the CDR3 reads TGTGCCAGCTCGGACAGGGCTTACGCCGAGCAGTACTTC. Its translation is CASSDRAYAEQYF.

This chain joins TRBV19 and TRBJ1-5; D is unresolved. Germline V gene lookup returns CDR1 LNHDA and CDR2 SQIVND (reference sequence). Trimming removed 9 bases from V and 2 bases from J, with 8 bases in between. This CDR3 region has 12 residues. The CDR3 protein is CASPRGNQPQHF. In nucleotides, the CDR3 is TGTGCCAGCCCGAGGGGCAATCAGCCCCAGCATTTT.

There are many counts of this clonotype. This rearrangement joins TRBV11-2 to TRBJ2-7, with D hard to call. V lost 6 bases and J 2 bases, leaving 14 bases between the germline ends. Germline assignment: CDR1 SGHAT and CDR2 FQNNGV. The CDR3 runs 14 residues. The CDR3 DNA reads TGTGCCAGCAGTGCGATCCCCTTACCCTACGAGCAGTACTTC. As protein: CASSAIPLPYEQYF.

J is TRBJ2-5 and V is TRBV11-2; 9 nucleotides agree with TRBD2. From germline, CDR1 is SGHAT and CDR2 FQNNGV. V gave up 5 bases and J gave up 4 bases; unmatched junction bases: 11. CDR3 length equals 16 residues. This CDR3 reads CASSPAGTSNLETQYF. CDR3 sequence (DNA): TGTGCCAGCAGCCCGGCAGGGACTAGCAATCTAGAGACCCAGTACTTC.

A remark on this clonotype: Since a much larger clone is just one base distant, this may be a read error. The chain recombines TRBV11-2 with TRBJ2-7; 10 bases are a match to TRBD2. V was clipped by 0 bases and J by 1 base; unmatched bases: 0. Germline CDR1 reads SGHAT; CDR2 reads FQNNGV. This CDR3 region has 15 residues. The chain's CDR3 is CASSLELAGSYEQYF. CDR3 nucleotides: TGTGCCAGCAGCTTAGAACTAGCGGGATCCTACGAGCAGTACTTC.

This clonotype has more than one count but fewer than ten. The rearrangement links TRBV28 to TRBJ2-7; a weak D match, TRBD1 (6 bases). The CDR3 has 13 residues. Trimming shortened V by 9 bases and J by 4 bases, and 16 bases separated the two germline ends. Germline loops: CDR1 MDHEN, CDR2 SYDVKM. As DNA, the CDR3 is TGTGCCAGTTTCCCGGACAGATCATACGAGCAGTACTTC. This gives the protein CASFPDRSYEQYF.

This clonotype was detected many times. V gene TRBV29-1 combines with J gene TRBJ2-2, with D possibly called TRBD1 or TRBD2 (5 bases each). CDR3 length: 12 residues. CDR1 SQVTM and CDR2 ANQGSEA come from the germline V gene. V lost 3 bases and J 5 bases, leaving 7 bases between the germline ends. CDR3 loop: CSVEGETGELFF. In DNA, the CDR3 is TGCAGCGTTGAGGGGGAGACCGGGGAGCTGTTTTTT.